Following are 10 T cell receptor beta chains from one sample sequenced in a study of regulatory T cells in long-lasting Graves disease (dated by TCRdb to the early 2020s). Receptor amplification or capture employed multiplex PCR. TCRdb lists the instrument as Illumina HiSeq 4000. CDR3 regions were amplified by Arm-PCR with iRepertoire HTBI primers to construct TCR beta libraries. Clones were called with MiXCR by TCRdb after fastp trimmed the public reads at Q25, and only in-frame beta chains were retained. Entries are consolidated by CDR3 protein sequence, retaining the most common genes and DNA. Within this sample are a few hundred thousand distinct CDR3 sequences, with roughly 14% of them counted one time only. Clones ranked in the top ten supply about 10% of the sample. Read against the paper, the sample's time point label means: newly diagnosed GD, antithyroid drugs for less than 3 months. For both TCR sequencing and RNA sequencing, RNA was extracted from PBMCs using TRIzol.

The same specimen was also included in a second study, on T cells in Graves' hyperthyroidism and ophthalmopathy.

The sequences come from peripheral blood mononuclear cells (PBMCs), collected at new diagnosis, from a patient treated with antithyroid drugs. These TCRs come from a man younger than 40 with Graves disease. Donor details come from another sample of the same person, matched by shared clones.

The chain couples TRBV6-1 to TRBJ2-5; 7 nucleotides align to TRBD2. The CDR3 totals 17 residues. Germline V CDR1 and CDR2: MNHNS, SASEGT. The junction had 21 bases not matched to a gene; V was cut back by 10 bases and J by 4 bases. The CDR3 DNA reads as TGTGCCACCCGGAGGCAGGGCGATGGCGGGAGACGAGAGACCCAGTACTTC. It specifies CATRRQGDGGRRETQYF.

CDR3 loop: CASSEVSGGQPQHF. In DNA form, the CDR3 reads TGCGCCAGCAGTGAGGTTTCGGGGGGCCAGCCCCAGCATTTT. The chain couples TRBV10-2 to TRBJ1-5; D is perhaps TRBD1 (6 bases). Germline CDR1 reads WSHSY; CDR2 reads SAAADI. The CDR3 runs 14 residues. The germline V and J ends were trimmed by 2 bases and 7 bases, with 12 bases remaining between them.

In this sample, this clonotype turned up a few times. The chain has TRBV7-2 and TRBJ2-1, with 9 bases matching TRBD2. Germline values: CDR1 SGHTA, CDR2 FQGNSA. Losses at the gene ends were 1 base for V and 9 bases for J; bases not matched to a gene: 7. The CDR3 is 15 residues long. CDR3 in DNA: TGTGCCAGCAGCTTAGGCGGGAGGGCCGGGGTTGAGCAGTTCTTC. It yields the protein CASSLGGRAGVEQFF.

At least ten counts were recorded for this clonotype. The chain carries TRBV2 and TRBJ1-6; 7 nucleotides line up with TRBD1. Germline V CDR1 and CDR2: SNHLY, FYNNEI. This CDR3 is 15 amino acids long. V lost 5 bases to trimming and J lost 9 bases; unmatched junction nucleotides: 10. The CDR3 sequence: CASSPRQGRSSPLHF. CDR3 DNA sequence: TGTGCCAGCAGTCCGCGACAGGGCCGTAGTTCACCCCTCCACTTT.

This clonotype was recorded many times. The CDR3 coding sequence is TGTGCCACCAGTGACCCGACAGGGGGTACCCCCACTAACTATCATGGCTACACCTTC. Translating it yields CATSDPTGGTPTNYHGYTF. The chain combines TRBV24-1 with TRBJ1-2, with 9 bases fitting TRBD1. With 4 bases clipped from V and 6 bases from J, the junction kept 20 bases outside the gene matches. The germline CDR1 and CDR2 sequences are KGHDR and SFDVKD. The CDR3 loop spans 19 amino acids.

This clonotype came up once. Sequence at one end of the junction differs from germline and may be a read error. The chain employs TRBV3-1 and TRBJ2-2; a possible D gene is TRBD2 (5 bases). The CDR3 totals 16 residues. CDR1 and CDR2 from the germline V gene are LGHDT and YNNKEL (reference sequence). The CDR3 loop reads CASSQFRSGVTGELLF. In nucleotides, the CDR3 is TGTGCCAGCAGCCAATTCAGATCCGGAGTCACCGGGGAGCTGCTTTTT.

The chain employs TRBV7-3 and TRBJ1-4; D unclear. The CDR3 has 15 residues. Looked up from germline, CDR1 is SGHTA and CDR2 is FQGTGA. The ends were cut back, 0 bases at V and 3 bases at J, with 8 bases in the middle. CDR3 in amino acids: CASSLTSGPNEKLFF. As DNA, the CDR3 is TGTGCCAGCAGCTTAACGAGTGGGCCTAATGAAAAACTGTTTTTT.

In this sample, this clonotype turned up many times. The rearrangement joins TRBV2 to TRBJ2-7; D might be TRBD2 (5 bases). CDR3 length: 13 residues. The V gene's germline CDR1 is SNHLY and CDR2 FYNNEI. V dropped 4 bases and J dropped 7 bases, with 14 bases sitting between them. The CDR3 loop is CASSVTGSWEQYF. The CDR3 region has the DNA TGTGCCAGCAGTGTTACGGGGAGCTGGGAGCAGTACTTC.

This clonotype was found a few times. The chain combines TRBV7-9 with TRBJ2-7, with D perhaps TRBD2 (5 bases). Germline CDR1 and CDR2: SEHNR and FQNEAQ (reference sequence). Trimming took 7 bases from V and 5 from J, leaving 12 bases between them. The CDR3 spans 12 residues. The CDR3 DNA reads as TGTGCCAGCACGTACGTGAGGGACGAGCAGTACTTC. Amino acid sequence: CASTYVRDEQYF.

This clonotype occurred many times. The chain links TRBV7-3 to TRBJ1-1; a weak D match, TRBD1 (6 bases). Trimming pared 2 bases from V and 6 bases from J, leaving 16 bases between. Per germline, CDR1 SGHTA and CDR2 FQGTGA. CDR3 length equals 15 residues. In nucleotides, the CDR3 is TGTGCCAGCAGCTTAGCAGGAGGCAGGGGTGCTGAAGCTTTCTTT. Translating gives CASSLAGGRGAEAFF. Drawing the rest from reference TRBV7-3 and TRBJ1-1, the complete variable domain is GAGVSQTPSNKVTEKGKYVELRCDPISGHTALYWYRQSLGQGPEFLIYFQGTGAADDSGLPNDRFFAVRPEGSVSTLKIQRTERGDSAVYLCASSLAGGRGAEAFFGQGTRLTVV.